The clone carrying this T cell receptor beta chain was picked up many times. The antigen is not known. The sample is drawn from a study of blood T cells in healthy people across ages. Findings of the study overall: Changes in expanded clonotypes were possibly confounded, as the CMV status of donors was unknown.

With a J-beta primer mix and a sample-barcoded 5' primer, a second PCR ran roughly 7 to 11 cycles. TCRdb used MiXCR to reprocess the 5' RACE reads, holding one entry per CDR3 protein. The data contain 950,000 to 1,200,000 distinct CDR3 sequences, under 40% of them singletons. This receptor was taken from a young man in good health. The sequencing input was blood.

This chain's CDR3 is CASSLDPGFSPLHF. Written as DNA, the CDR3 is TGTGCCAGCAGTCTCGACCCAGGGTTTTCACCCCTCCACTTT. The J gene is TRBJ1-6, the V gene TRBV28; perhaps TRBD1 as D (5 bases). Germline values: CDR1 MDHEN, CDR2 SYDVKM. CDR3 length: 14 amino acids. Trimming took 5 bases from V and 9 from J, leaving 14 bases between them.